The 17 T cell receptor beta chains below come from one sample, sequenced in a study of blood T cell repertoires in COVID-19. Profiled with immunoSEQ multiplex PCR; TCRdb holds only in-frame clones, not every one. Of fewer than 65,000 clones listed, 75% to 85% are singletons. Sequencing used peripheral blood. The receptors shown here come from a human donor in a cohort sampled during active COVID-19.

This clone was observed once. The gene calls are TRBV5-4 and TRBJ2-1, with TRBD2 identical over 9 bases. Germline CDR1 reads SGHNT; CDR2 reads YYREEE (reference sequence). With V trimmed by 0 bases and J by 2 bases, 0 bases remained unmatched. The CDR3 is 15 residues long. CDR3 region: CASSLGGGAYNEQFF. The CDR3 bases are TGTGCCAGCAGCTTGGGCGGGGGGGCCTACAATGAGCAGTTCTTC.

CDR3 residues: CASNRGRINEQFF. CDR3 nucleotide sequence: TGTGCCAGCAACAGGGGGCGTATTAATGAGCAGTTCTTC. The chain joins TRBV12-3 or TRBV12-4 to TRBJ2-1, with TRBD1 matching 9 bases. The J segment lost 7 bases and the V segment lost 7 bases, leaving 5 bases of the junction unmatched. CDR3 length equals 13 residues.

This clone was recorded only once. The genes are TRBV6-6 and TRBJ1-1, with a possible D match to TRBD1 (5 bases). The CDR3 contains 14 residues. The germline CDR1 and CDR2 sequences are MNHNY and SVGAGI (reference sequence). Trimming removed 6 bases from V and 2 bases from J, with 13 bases in between. CDR3 sequence reads: CASRGPGGNTEAFF. The CDR3 DNA follows: TGTGCCAGCAGGGGACCGGGGGGAAACACTGAAGCTTTCTTT.

This clone was detected once. The CDR3 loop reads CASSQDYGGGLGYNEQFF. The CDR3 DNA reads as TGCGCCAGCAGCCAAGATTACGGGGGGGGGCTGGGTTACAATGAGCAGTTCTTC. The chain employs TRBV4-3 and TRBJ2-1; 8 bases fit TRBD2. This CDR3 has 18 amino acids. V gave up 0 bases and J gave up 4 bases; unmatched junction bases: 11. Germline V gives CDR1 LGHNA, CDR2 YSLEER.

V and J are TRBV3-1 (or the pseudogene TRBV3-2) and TRBJ2-4; tentative D call: TRBD2 (5 bases). Germline V gene sequence: CDR1 LGHDT, CDR2 YNNKEL (reference sequence). The CDR3 consists of 15 residues. V was trimmed by 6 bases and J by 5 bases, leaving 17 bases between them. The CDR3 protein is CASSGSGIAENIQYF. The CDR3 bases are TGTGCCAGCAGTGGCTCCGGGATCGCAGAAAACATTCAGTACTTC.

The rearrangement joins TRBV6-6 to TRBJ2-5; TRBD2 agrees at 8 bases. With 6 bases clipped from V and 2 bases from J, the junction kept 8 bases outside the gene matches. The CDR3 totals 15 residues. CDR1 MNHNY and CDR2 SVGAGI come from the germline V gene (reference sequence). The CDR3 DNA sequence: TGTGCCAGCAGCCCACGAGCGGGGGATCAAGAGACCCAGTACTTC. Translating it yields CASSPRAGDQETQYF.

The chain links TRBV7-2 to TRBJ1-2; the D gene is possibly TRBD1 (5 bases). The CDR3 contains 14 residues. Germline CDR1 SGHTA, CDR2 FQGNSA. Trimming shortened V by 8 bases and J by 1 base, and 14 bases separated the two germline ends. The CDR3: CASGRRVDNYGYTF. CDR3 in DNA: TGTGCCAGCGGTCGCAGGGTAGATAACTATGGCTACACCTTC. The full variable domain, in which reference TRBV7-2 and TRBJ1-2 provide the parts outside the CDR3, is GAGVSQSPSNKVTEKGKDVELRCDPISGHTALYWYRQSLGQGLEFLIYFQGNSAPDKSGLPSDRFSAERTGGSVSTLTIQRTQQEDSAVYLCASGRRVDNYGYTFGSGTRLTVV.

The table lists this clone with a count of one. The gene calls are TRBV27 and TRBJ1-4; a weak D match, TRBD1 (6 bases). This CDR3 is 17 amino acids long. Trimming removed 0 bases at V and 8 bases at J, with 19 bases between. Germline CDR1 reads MNHEY; CDR2 reads SMNVEV (reference sequence). The CDR3 sequence: CASSLSMYYSQGEKLFF. CDR3 in DNA: TGTGCCAGCAGTTTATCCATGTATTACTCCCAGGGGGAAAAACTGTTTTTT.

The genes are TRBV7-2 and TRBJ1-1; no reliable D call. Trimming took 5 bases from V and 4 from J, leaving 8 bases between them. Germline loops: CDR1 SGHTA, CDR2 FQGNSA. This CDR3 has 12 residues. CDR3 coding DNA: TGTGCCAGCAGCAATCCAGTCACTGAAGCTTTCTTT. Amino acid sequence: CASSNPVTEAFF.

The chain carries TRBV11-2 and TRBJ2-1; TRBD2 agrees at 13 bases. Losses at the gene ends were 0 bases for V and 6 bases for J; bases not matched to a gene: 2. Germline loops: CDR1 SGHAT, CDR2 FQNNGV. The CDR3 is made up of 16 amino acids. CDR3 bases: TGTGCCAGCAGCTTAGAGACTAGCGGGGGGCCCAATGAGCAGTTCTTC. Translating gives CASSLETSGGPNEQFF. Full variable domain (rest looked up from reference TRBV11-2 and TRBJ2-1): EAGVAQSPRYKIIEKRQSVAFWCNPISGHATLYWYQQILGQGPKLLIQFQNNGVVDDSQLPKDRFSAERLKGVDSTLKIQPAKLEDSAVYLCASSLETSGGPNEQFFGPGTRLTVL.

This clone came up once. V usage is TRBV5-1 and J usage is TRBJ2-2; maybe TRBD2 (6 bases). Trimming stripped 6 bases from V and 5 bases from J, with 14 bases between. Germline assignment: CDR1 SGHRS and CDR2 YFSETQ. There are 14 residues in the CDR3. This CDR3 is CASTKDRGTGELFF. CDR3 bases: TGCGCCAGCACCAAAGATCGGGGGACCGGGGAGCTGTTTTTT.

This clone was seen once. The V and J genes are TRBV9 and TRBJ2-2, with D perhaps matching TRBD1 (5 bases). This CDR3 region has 16 residues. Germline CDR1 is SGDLS and CDR2 is YYNGEE. V shed 0 bases and J shed 0 bases, with 9 bases lying between them. The CDR3 bases are TGTGCCAGCAGCGTAGCCCCAGGGACGAACACCGGGGAGCTGTTTTTT. Residues: CASSVAPGTNTGELFF.

The V call is TRBV10-3, the J call TRBJ2-7; 8 bases line up with TRBD2. CDR3 length equals 15 residues. Losses at the gene ends were 6 bases for V and 3 bases for J; bases not matched to a gene: 10. Germline loops: CDR1 ENHRY, CDR2 SYGVKD. CDR3 in DNA: TGTGCCATCAGGGGATATGACGGGGGGGGCTACGAGCAGTACTTC. Residues: CAIRGYDGGGYEQYF.

This clone has only one observation. The gene calls are TRBV5-1 and TRBJ2-5; TRBD1 matches at 8 bases. The CDR3 extends over 13 amino acids. J lost 7 bases, V lost 0 bases, and 2 bases had no gene match. Germline lookup yields CDR1 SGHRS and CDR2 YFSETQ. The CDR3 reads CASSLGQGRTQYF. The DNA of the CDR3 is TGCGCCAGCAGCTTGGGACAGGGGCGGACCCAGTACTTC.

The DNA for the CDR3 is TGTGCCAGCAGCTTTATGCGGAACAGGGGGCGGGGGGATGGCTACACCTTC. It yields the protein CASSFMRNRGRGDGYTF. The rearrangement uses TRBV5-5 and TRBJ1-2; 9 bases map to TRBD1. The junction had 14 bases not matched to a gene; V was cut back by 2 bases and J by 6 bases. This CDR3 contains 17 residues. The germline gives CDR1 SGHKS, CDR2 YYEKEE (reference sequence).

The genes are TRBV3-1 (or the pseudogene TRBV3-2) and TRBJ1-4; D remains unclear. Germline CDR1 and CDR2: LGHDT and YNNKEL (reference sequence). Trimming pared 0 bases from V and 9 bases from J, leaving 11 bases between. This CDR3 is 14 amino acids long. CDR3 sequence (DNA): TGTGCCAGCAGCCAAGAAGCCTTTCTTAAAAAACTGTTTTTT. Translation: CASSQEAFLKKLFF.

J is TRBJ2-7 and V is TRBV10-2; D gene uncertain. Germline CDR1 and CDR2: WSHSY and SAAADI. The CDR3 consists of 14 residues. The ends were cut back, 2 bases at V and 0 bases at J, with 8 bases in the middle. The CDR3 DNA reads as TGCGCCAGCAGTGAGGGCAGATTCTCCTACGAGCAGTACTTC. This translates into CASSEGRFSYEQYF.